One sample yielded the 25 T cell receptor beta chains listed below, sequenced in a study of CDR3 diversity in severe acne. TCRdb re-called the PCR reads through MiXCR, storing one row per CDR3 protein. The table has fewer than 90,000 distinct CDR3 sequences, around 54% seen once. The sample taken for sequencing was blood. The receptors were sampled from a male donor with severe acne vulgaris.

J is TRBJ2-1 and V is TRBV20-1; D might be TRBD2 (6 bases). CDR3 length: 15 residues. Germline lookup yields CDR1 DFQATT and CDR2 SNEGSKA (reference sequence). V was cut by 1 base and J by 10 bases, with 20 bases left in between. The CDR3 is CSARVLSGALGEQFF. Written as DNA, the CDR3 is TGCAGTGCTAGAGTACTATCGGGAGCACTTGGCGAGCAGTTCTTC.

The rearrangement links TRBV24-1 to TRBJ2-2; D call uncertain. This CDR3 contains 15 residues. V was shortened by 5 bases and J by 8 bases, with 17 bases between the two germline ends. Germline loops: CDR1 KGHDR, CDR2 SFDVKD. CDR3 region: CATSGEAYGMGELFF. The CDR3 DNA follows: TGTGCCACCAGTGGAGAGGCGTATGGAATGGGGGAGCTGTTTTTT.

This clonotype qualifies as medium-sized. The CDR3 here is CASSYSEGTYEQYF. For the CDR3, the DNA is TGTGCCAGCAGTTACTCGGAGGGAACCTACGAGCAGTACTTC. The V and J genes are TRBV6-6 and TRBJ2-7; D perhaps matches TRBD2 (6 bases). Deletions cut 0 bases from V and 2 bases from J, with 8 bases between. The germline V gene encodes CDR1 MNHNY and CDR2 SVGAGI (reference sequence). There are 14 residues in the CDR3.

The chain's CDR3 is CSAGTSGRAHNEQYF. CDR3 nucleotide sequence: TGCAGTGCTGGGACTAGCGGGAGGGCCCACAATGAGCAGTACTTC. V gene TRBV20-1 combines with J gene TRBJ2-5; 16 bases are shared with TRBD2. The CDR3 loop spans 15 amino acids. V lost 5 bases, J lost 11 bases, and 11 bases stayed unmatched. The germline gives CDR1 DFQATT, CDR2 SNEGSKA (reference sequence).

This clonotype was found a few times. The chain joins TRBV7-3 to TRBJ2-4, with D maybe TRBD1 (5 bases). Trimming took off 3 bases at V and 0 bases at J, with 9 bases between the two ends. The CDR3 has 15 residues. The germline gives CDR1 SGHTA, CDR2 FQGTGA. In nucleotides, the CDR3 is TGTGCCAGCAGCTTGCCTCAGGGAGCCAAAAACATTCAGTACTTC. This sequence encodes CASSLPQGAKNIQYF.

The chain has TRBV6-2 or TRBV6-3 and TRBJ2-1, with TRBD1 as a possible D gene (5 bases). Deletions cut 3 bases from V and 1 base from J, with 7 bases between. Germline V lookup: CDR1 MNHEY, CDR2 SVGEGT. The CDR3 runs to 14 residues. The CDR3 coding sequence is TGTGCCAGCAGTTATTCAGGGTCCTACAATGAGCAGTTCTTC. It encodes CASSYSGSYNEQFF.

This clonotype rates as medium-sized. The gene calls are TRBV7-9 and TRBJ1-2; 7 nucleotides agree with TRBD1. V trimming: 4 bases; J trimming: 3 bases; junction bases outside the gene matches: 8. Germline values: CDR1 SEHNR, CDR2 FQNEAQ (reference sequence). CDR3 length: 15 amino acids. CDR3 nucleotides: TGTGCCAGCAGCTCACTCAGACAGGGACACTATGGCTACACCTTC. Amino acids: CASSSLRQGHYGYTF.

This rearrangement joins TRBV15 to TRBJ2-1; D remains unclear. There are 16 residues in the CDR3. The V end lost 5 bases, the J end lost 10 bases, and 24 bases lay between the germline ends. The germline CDR1 and CDR2 sequences are LNHNV and YYDKDF (reference sequence). The DNA of the CDR3 is TGTGCCACCAGCGCCCGACTTTCTCCGTACAATACGGAGCAGTTCTTC. Translation gives CATSARLSPYNTEQFF. Filled out from reference TRBV15 and TRBJ2-1, the complete variable domain reads DAMVIQNPRYQVTQFGKPVTLSCSQTLNHNVMYWYQQKSSQAPKLLFHYYDKDFNNEADTPDNFQSRRPNTSFCFLDIRSPGLGDTAMYLCATSARLSPYNTEQFFGPGTRLTVL.

J is TRBJ1-5 and V is TRBV10-3; no reliable D call. The length of the CDR3 is 13 residues. Trimming removed 8 bases at V and 7 bases at J, with 15 bases between. CDR1 is ENHRY and CDR2 is SYGVKD in the germline V gene. The CDR3 is CAISSAATQPQHF. In DNA, the CDR3 is TGTGCCATCTCGTCGGCAGCGACACAGCCCCAGCATTTT.

Turning to this clonotype: A much larger clone lies one base from this, so it may be a read error. The chain combines TRBV2 with TRBJ2-7, with TRBD1 as a possible D gene (5 bases). Between the trimmed V and J ends, which lost 5 bases and 0 bases, there was a span of 11 bases. The CDR3 covers 14 residues. Germline CDR1 SNHLY, CDR2 FYNNEI. CDR3 nucleotide sequence: TGTGCCAGCAGTTACCGACAGTCCTCCTACGAGCAGTACGTC. It yields the protein CASSYRQSSYEQYV.

Points on this clonotype: It may be a read error: a sequence one base away is much more abundant. This chain connects TRBV19 to TRBJ2-3; TRBD2 aligns across 14 bases. The junction had 7 bases not matched to a gene; V was cut back by 4 bases and J by 4 bases. The CDR3 consists of 17 residues. Germline values: CDR1 LNHDA, CDR2 SQIVND (reference sequence). CDR3 sequence (DNA): TGTGCCAGTAGTACAGCAACGACTAGCGGGGGGGCAGATACGCAGTATTTT. It specifies CASSTATTSGGADTQYF.

This clonotype rates as medium-sized (0.01 to 0.1%). One junction end disagrees with the germline gene, perhaps due to a read error. The chain combines TRBV20-1 with TRBJ1-6; perhaps TRBD1 as D (6 bases). Germline values: CDR1 DFQATT, CDR2 SNEGSKA (reference sequence). The CDR3 is 15 residues long. The CDR3 loop reads CSARETGLGNSPLHF. CDR3 DNA sequence: TGCAGTGCCAGAGAAACAGGGTTAGGTAATTCACCCCTCCACTTT.

The V gene is TRBV29-1, the J gene TRBJ2-7; 8 bases are a match to TRBD2. This CDR3 is built from 16 residues. CDR1 is SQVTM and CDR2 is ANQGSEA in the germline V gene. Trimming cost V 0 bases and J 3 bases; bases outside gene matches: 10. The CDR3 DNA sequence: TGCAGCGTTGAAGATCGGTCAAGCGGGAGAAACTACGAGCAGTACTTC. Translation: CSVEDRSSGRNYEQYF.

This clonotype appeared many times. V and J are TRBV20-1 and TRBJ2-3, with 8 nucleotides matching TRBD1. This CDR3 is built from 12 residues. Germline V gives CDR1 DFQATT, CDR2 SNEGSKA (reference sequence). V gave up 3 bases and J gave up 5 bases; unmatched junction bases: 1. The DNA for the CDR3 is TGCAGTGCTAGGACAGGGGTAGATACGCAGTATTTT. Translating it yields CSARTGVDTQYF.

The table lists this clonotype with many counts. V gene TRBV6-6 combines with J gene TRBJ2-7; D might be TRBD1 (6 bases). The length of the CDR3 is 13 residues. V was shortened by 8 bases and J by 6 bases, with 17 bases between the two germline ends. Germline lookup yields CDR1 MNHNY and CDR2 SVGAGI (reference sequence). CDR3 residues: CASSQTHRAEQYV. The CDR3 region has the DNA TGTGCCAGCTCCCAAACGCACAGGGCCGAGCAGTACGTC.

The V gene is TRBV28, the J gene TRBJ2-7; 13 bases map to TRBD2. Germline CDR1 and CDR2: MDHEN and SYDVKM. V lost 5 bases to trimming and J lost 1 base; unmatched junction nucleotides: 8. CDR3 length: 17 residues. CDR3 nucleotides: TGTGCCAGCAGTCCGACTAGCGGGAGGCCCGATTCCTACGAGCAGTACTTC. This encodes CASSPTSGRPDSYEQYF.

The chain recombines TRBV10-3 with TRBJ2-7; D unresolved. Trimming left V 4 bases short and J 0 bases short, with 7 bases between. Germline V lookup: CDR1 ENHRY, CDR2 SYGVKD. There are 13 residues in the CDR3. The CDR3 loop is CAISGEHSYEQYF. CDR3 bases: TGTGCCATCAGTGGAGAACACTCCTACGAGCAGTACTTC.

The rearrangement uses TRBV11-3 and TRBJ2-2; the match to TRBD2 covers 7 bases. Germline CDR1 and CDR2: SGHNT and YENEEA. This CDR3 comprises 14 residues. V was pared by 4 bases and J by 4 bases, with 3 bases of the junction left unmatched. CDR3 loop: CASSSRTSTGELFF. CDR3 in DNA: TGTGCCAGCAGCTCCAGGACTAGCACCGGGGAGCTGTTTTTT.

Ten or more counts support this clonotype. This chain joins TRBV28 and TRBJ1-6; 8 bases line up with TRBD1. CDR1 MDHEN and CDR2 SYDVKM come from the germline V gene. The CDR3 is 12 amino acids. V shed 6 bases and J 9 bases; nucleotides not matched to a gene: 1. The CDR3 DNA sequence: TGTGCCAGCAGACAGGGGGGTTCACCCCTCCACTTT. Translation: CASRQGGSPLHF.

The chain joins TRBV15 to TRBJ1-1; D call uncertain. CDR3 length: 15 amino acids. Trimming took off 4 bases at V and 0 bases at J, with 12 bases between the two ends. CDR1 is LNHNV, CDR2 YYDKDF, per germline (reference sequence). DNA of the CDR3: TGTGCCACCAGCATCCGACACCCACTGAACACTGAAGCTTTCTTT. Its protein is CATSIRHPLNTEAFF.

On this clonotype itself: This sequence may be a read error, since a much larger clone differs from it by one base. The chain employs TRBV6-1 and TRBJ2-7; 10 bases match TRBD1. V lost 11 bases to trimming and J lost 7 bases; unmatched junction nucleotides: 8. The CDR3 loop spans 12 amino acids. Germline CDR1 MNHNS, CDR2 SASEGT. The CDR3: CACATGGIEQYF. As DNA, the CDR3 is TGTGCCTGCGCGACAGGGGGCATTGAGCAGTACTTC.

The chain uses TRBV7-9 and TRBJ1-2; D gene unclear. The length of the CDR3 is 14 residues. CDR1 and CDR2 (germline): SEHNR, FQNEAQ (reference sequence). V gave up 6 bases and J gave up 1 base, with 12 bases separating them. CDR3 sequence reads: CASRPDGVNYGYTF. CDR3 coding DNA: TGTGCCAGCAGACCGGACGGAGTTAACTATGGCTACACCTTC.

The chain combines TRBV29-1 with TRBJ2-5; D possibly corresponds to TRBD2 (5 bases). The CDR3 runs 14 residues. Germline values: CDR1 SQVTM, CDR2 ANQGSEA. The germline V and J ends were trimmed by 1 base and 2 bases, with 11 bases remaining between them. CDR3 coding DNA: TGCAGCGTTGAAGGTTCGCGGACTCAAGAGACCCAGTACTTC. Translating it yields CSVEGSRTQETQYF.

V usage is TRBV7-9 and J usage is TRBJ2-5; no clear D gene. The CDR3 runs to 14 residues. The germline CDR1 and CDR2 sequences are SEHNR and FQNEAQ (reference sequence). Trimming removed 6 bases from V and 5 bases from J, with 16 bases in between. The CDR3 DNA sequence: TGTGCCAGCAGACGGACGGTCGTGGGGGAGACCCAGTACTTC. This encodes CASRRTVVGETQYF. Full variable domain (outside the CDR3, taken from reference TRBV7-9 and TRBJ2-5): DTGVSQNPRHKITKRGQNVTFRCDPISEHNRLYWYRQTLGQGPEFLTYFQNEAQLEKSRLLSDRFSAERPKGSFSTLEIQRTEQGDSAMYLCASRRTVVGETQYFGPGTRLLVL.

V is TRBV7-8 and J is TRBJ2-7; D is perhaps TRBD1 or TRBD2 (7 bases each). From germline, CDR1 is SGHVS and CDR2 FQNEAQ. The germline V and J ends were trimmed by 6 bases and 7 bases, with 19 bases remaining between them. The length of the CDR3 is 14 residues. This CDR3 is CASSSAGGVFEQYF. The CDR3, as DNA: TGTGCCAGCAGTTCCGCAGGGGGGGTGTTTGAGCAGTACTTC.